This T cell receptor beta chain derives from a study of T cell repertoires in cytomegalovirus infection. V dropped 0 bases and J dropped 3 bases, with 19 bases sitting between them. Germline V lookup: CDR1 SGHTA, CDR2 FQGNSA. There are 18 residues in the CDR3. At least ten counts were recorded for this clonotype. Via MiXCR, TCRdb re-called the reads, giving one row per CDR3 protein. The sample holds around 120,000 distinct CDR3 sequences, 8.8% seen once. The sequenced sample consisted of PBMCs. The sequence was collected from a human donor in good health (CMV status not recorded). Some clones in this sample may be carry-over from other donors' samples. The V and J genes are TRBV7-2 and TRBJ2-3; D unresolved. The CDR3: CASSLARSVSSETDTQYF. The CDR3, as DNA: TGTGCCAGCAGCTTAGCGCGGAGTGTGTCGTCTGAAACAGATACGCAGTATTTT.